Listed below are T cell receptor beta chains from one sample, sequenced in a study of siplizumab effects on memory and regulatory T cells. Profiled with immunoSEQ multiplex PCR; TCRdb holds only in-frame clones, not every one. The data hold roughly 97,000 clones, with over 90% observed a single time. The specimen sequenced was Tregs sorted from blood. These receptors originate from a human donor in good health. CDR3s include the opening cysteine and the closing phenylalanine or tryptophan. Fields, in order: clone size, D gene, J gene, V gene, CDR3 protein, CDR3 DNA. A D gene is named only where the DNA matches it firmly. Clone size is given for some rows only: seen once, a few or many times, or a class if the clone is expanded.

abundance: NA
d_gene: NA
j_gene: TRBJ1-6
v_gene: TRBV6-1
CDR3aa: CASMRTANSPLHF
CDR3nt: TGTGCCAGCATGAGGACTGCTAATTCACCCCTCCACTTT

abundance: NA
d_gene: NA
j_gene: TRBJ1-1
v_gene: TRBV7-8
CDR3aa: CASSLHEGNTEAFF
CDR3nt: TGTGCCAGCAGCTTACATGAGGGGAACACTGAAGCTTTCTTT

abundance: NA
d_gene: NA
j_gene: TRBJ1-5
v_gene: TRBV4-3
CDR3aa: CASSQDGISNQPQHF
CDR3nt: TGCGCCAGCAGCCAAGATGGGATTAGCAATCAGCCCCAGCATTTT

abundance: NA
d_gene: TRBD1
j_gene: TRBJ2-2
v_gene: TRBV7-8
CDR3aa: CASRGTGNLPGELFF
CDR3nt: TGTGCCAGCCGCGGGACAGGGAATCTCCCCGGGGAGCTGTTTTTT

abundance: NA
d_gene: NA
j_gene: TRBJ2-3
v_gene: TRBV19
CDR3aa: CASSIGGGKGTDTQYF
CDR3nt: TGTGCCAGTAGTATTGGAGGCGGGAAGGGAACAGATACGCAGTATTTT

abundance: NA
d_gene: NA
j_gene: TRBJ1-5
v_gene: TRBV29-1
CDR3aa: CSVDLQFVQPQHF
CDR3nt: TGCAGCGTTGATCTGCAGTTTGTACAGCCCCAGCATTTT

abundance: NA
d_gene: NA
j_gene: TRBJ2-2
v_gene: TRBV4-1
CDR3aa: CASSQDQTKPTGELFF
CDR3nt: TGCGCCAGCAGCCAAGATCAGACTAAACCCACCGGGGAGCTGTTTTTT

abundance: once
d_gene: NA
j_gene: TRBJ1-4
v_gene: TRBV7-9
CDR3aa: CASSLAPGSGVEKLFF
CDR3nt: TGTGCCAGCAGCTTAGCGCCGGGTAGTGGCGTCGAAAAACTGTTTTTT

abundance: NA
d_gene: TRBD2
j_gene: TRBJ2-1
v_gene: TRBV9
CDR3aa: CASSVAGGRNEQFF
CDR3nt: TGTGCCAGCAGCGTAGCGGGGGGGCGAAATGAGCAGTTCTTC

abundance: NA
d_gene: TRBD2
j_gene: TRBJ2-5
v_gene: TRBV9
CDR3aa: CASSVGTSGEETQYF
CDR3nt: TGTGCCAGCAGCGTAGGAACTAGCGGGGAAGAGACCCAGTACTTC

abundance: NA
d_gene: NA
j_gene: TRBJ2-7
v_gene: TRBV21-1
CDR3aa: CASSKHRDSNYEQYF
CDR3nt: TGTGCCAGCAGCAAACACCGGGACAGCAACTACGAGCAGTACTTC

abundance: NA
d_gene: NA
j_gene: TRBJ2-2
v_gene: TRBV27
CDR3aa: CASSRRPLLSGELFF
CDR3nt: TGTGCCAGCAGTCGGAGACCGCTTCTCTCCGGGGAGCTGTTTTTT

abundance: NA
d_gene: NA
j_gene: TRBJ2-5
v_gene: TRBV6-5
CDR3aa: CASSYSSTVGETQYF
CDR3nt: TGTGCCAGCAGTTACTCGTCCACCGTGGGGGAGACCCAGTACTTC

abundance: once
d_gene: NA
j_gene: TRBJ1-1
v_gene: TRBV6-1
CDR3aa: CASSERRQEAFF
CDR3nt: TGTGCCAGCAGTGAGAGGAGACAGGAAGCTTTCTTT

abundance: NA
d_gene: NA
j_gene: TRBJ1-2
v_gene: TRBV7-9
CDR3aa: CASSLRYSNGYTF
CDR3nt: TGTGCCAGCAGCTTAAGGTACAGCAATGGCTACACCTTC

abundance: once
d_gene: NA
j_gene: TRBJ1-2
v_gene: TRBV6-5
CDR3aa: CASSSTVDGYTF
CDR3nt: TGTGCCAGCAGTTCGACAGTGGATGGCTACACCTTC

abundance: NA
d_gene: NA
j_gene: TRBJ2-5
v_gene: TRBV4-1
CDR3aa: CASSQDGPIQGQYF
CDR3nt: TGCGCCAGCAGCCAAGACGGCCCGATCCAGGGCCAGTACTTC

abundance: NA
d_gene: TRBD2
j_gene: TRBJ2-1
v_gene: TRBV30
CDR3aa: CAWSSGLNEQFF
CDR3nt: TGTGCCTGGAGTTCGGGACTAAATGAGCAGTTCTTC

abundance: NA
d_gene: TRBD1
j_gene: TRBJ2-5
v_gene: TRBV5-1
CDR3aa: CASSIGTARETQYF
CDR3nt: TGCGCCAGCAGCATAGGGACAGCAAGGGAGACCCAGTACTTC

abundance: NA
d_gene: TRBD1
j_gene: TRBJ2-6
v_gene: TRBV4-1
CDR3aa: CASSQDGAVRGLGANVLTF
CDR3nt: TGCGCCAGCAGCCAAGATGGGGCTGTCAGGGGGCTCGGGGCCAACGTCCTGACTTTC

abundance: NA
d_gene: NA
j_gene: TRBJ2-2
v_gene: TRBV5-1
CDR3aa: CASSAGSPMGELFF
CDR3nt: TGCGCCAGCAGCGCGGGATCACCCATGGGGGAGCTGTTTTTT

abundance: few
d_gene: TRBD1
j_gene: TRBJ1-1
v_gene: TRBV5-1
CDR3aa: CASSRDRGRTEAFF
CDR3nt: TGCGCCAGCAGCCGGGACAGGGGGAGGACTGAAGCTTTCTTT

abundance: once
d_gene: TRBD1
j_gene: TRBJ2-7
v_gene: TRBV5-8
CDR3aa: CASSFLTGIGEQYF
CDR3nt: TGTGCCAGCAGCTTCCTGACAGGGATCGGCGAGCAGTACTTC

abundance: NA
d_gene: NA
j_gene: TRBJ2-1
v_gene: TRBV30
CDR3aa: CAWSIKRVYNEQFF
CDR3nt: TGTGCCTGGAGTATTAAAAGGGTCTACAATGAGCAGTTCTTC

abundance: NA
d_gene: NA
j_gene: TRBJ1-2
v_gene: TRBV5-1
CDR3aa: CASSLGRWAKTTNYGYTF
CDR3nt: TGCGCCAGCAGCTTGGGAAGGTGGGCCAAAACCACTAACTATGGCTACACCTTC

abundance: NA
d_gene: NA
j_gene: TRBJ1-2
v_gene: TRBV5-4
CDR3aa: CASSLDRVYGYTF
CDR3nt: TGTGCCAGCAGCTTGGATCGAGTCTATGGCTACACCTTC

abundance: NA
d_gene: NA
j_gene: TRBJ1-2
v_gene: TRBV14
CDR3aa: CASSQSRFYGYTF
CDR3nt: TGTGCCAGCAGCCAAAGTCGCTTCTATGGCTACACCTTC

abundance: NA
d_gene: NA
j_gene: TRBJ1-2
v_gene: TRBV10-3
CDR3aa: CAIRWGTRGYTF
CDR3nt: TGTGCCATCCGTTGGGGCACGCGGGGCTACACCTTC

abundance: NA
d_gene: TRBD2
j_gene: TRBJ2-5
v_gene: TRBV11-3
CDR3aa: CASSLGAGEKLLRETQYF
CDR3nt: TGTGCCAGCAGCTTAGGTGCGGGAGAGAAATTGTTGCGAGAGACCCAGTACTTC

abundance: once
d_gene: TRBD1
j_gene: TRBJ1-3
v_gene: TRBV5-6
CDR3aa: CASSFTIMGTVPGNTIYF
CDR3nt: TGTGCCAGCAGCTTTACAATTATGGGGACAGTACCAGGAAACACCATATATTTT

abundance: NA
d_gene: NA
j_gene: TRBJ2-6
v_gene: TRBV5-6
CDR3aa: CASSLLRVSGANVLTF
CDR3nt: TGTGCCAGCAGCTTGCTGCGGGTCTCTGGGGCCAACGTCCTGACTTTC

abundance: NA
d_gene: NA
j_gene: TRBJ2-7
v_gene: TRBV11-3
CDR3aa: CASSSTASYEQYF
CDR3nt: TGTGCCAGCAGCTCTACAGCGTCCTACGAGCAGTACTTC

abundance: NA
d_gene: TRBD1
j_gene: TRBJ2-7
v_gene: TRBV18
CDR3aa: CASSPGTGTYEQYF
CDR3nt: TGTGCCAGCTCACCTGGGACAGGGACCTACGAGCAGTACTTC

abundance: NA
d_gene: NA
j_gene: TRBJ1-1
v_gene: TRBV7-9
CDR3aa: CASSLVRGPNTEAFF
CDR3nt: TGTGCCAGCAGCTTAGTTCGAGGGCCGAACACTGAAGCTTTCTTT

abundance: NA
d_gene: NA
j_gene: TRBJ2-4
v_gene: TRBV4-1
CDR3aa: CASSQEGSGVAKNIQYF
CDR3nt: TGCGCCAGCAGCCAAGAAGGGTCGGGAGTAGCCAAAAACATTCAGTACTTC

abundance: NA
d_gene: NA
j_gene: TRBJ2-1
v_gene: TRBV19
CDR3aa: CASSIRGQGYNEQFF
CDR3nt: TGTGCCAGTAGTATAAGAGGGCAGGGGTACAATGAGCAGTTCTTC

abundance: NA
d_gene: TRBD1
j_gene: TRBJ1-1
v_gene: TRBV25-1
CDR3aa: CASSESGTGGLAFF
CDR3nt: TGTGCCAGCAGTGAATCGGGGACAGGGGGCTTAGCTTTCTTT

abundance: NA
d_gene: NA
j_gene: TRBJ2-7
v_gene: TRBV7-6
CDR3aa: CASSLVGGMGEQYF
CDR3nt: TGTGCCAGCAGCTTAGTCGGCGGGATGGGCGAGCAGTACTTC

abundance: NA
d_gene: NA
j_gene: TRBJ1-2
v_gene: TRBV18
CDR3aa: CASSPSDTGVYGYTF
CDR3nt: TGTGCCAGCTCACCGTCGGACACGGGGGTCTATGGCTACACCTTC

abundance: NA
d_gene: TRBD2
j_gene: TRBJ2-4
v_gene: TRBV7-2
CDR3aa: CASSTGLAGYSNIQYF
CDR3nt: TGTGCCAGCAGCACCGGACTAGCGGGATATAGTAACATTCAGTACTTC

abundance: NA
d_gene: TRBD1
j_gene: TRBJ2-4
v_gene: TRBV5-1
CDR3aa: CASSLGQGDIQYF
CDR3nt: TGCGCCAGCAGCCTGGGACAGGGGGACATTCAGTACTTC

abundance: NA
d_gene: NA
j_gene: TRBJ1-2
v_gene: TRBV27
CDR3aa: CASSSGAWANYGYTF
CDR3nt: TGTGCCAGCAGTTCGGGGGCGTGGGCTAACTATGGCTACACCTTC

abundance: NA
d_gene: NA
j_gene: TRBJ1-1
v_gene: TRBV7-3
CDR3aa: CASSLRGEFTEAFF
CDR3nt: TGTGCCAGCAGCTTGAGGGGCGAGTTCACTGAAGCTTTCTTT

abundance: NA
d_gene: NA
j_gene: TRBJ1-4
v_gene: TRBV12-2
CDR3aa: CASRLGAPGQGATNEKLFF
CDR3nt: TGTGCAAGTCGCTTAGGAGCCCCGGGACAGGGGGCAACTAATGAAAAACTGTTTTTT

abundance: NA
d_gene: NA
j_gene: TRBJ1-1
v_gene: TRBV6-5
CDR3aa: CASSYSGGGGTEAFF
CDR3nt: TGTGCCAGCAGTTACTCGGGGGGCGGAGGCACTGAAGCTTTCTTT

abundance: once
d_gene: NA
j_gene: TRBJ1-5
v_gene: TRBV4-1
CDR3aa: CASSQEGLQPQHF
CDR3nt: TGCGCCAGCAGCCAAGAGGGTCTTCAGCCCCAGCATTTT

abundance: NA
d_gene: TRBD1
j_gene: TRBJ2-7
v_gene: TRBV30
CDR3aa: CAWSVADRGRKQYF
CDR3nt: TGTGCCTGGAGTGTGGCAGACAGGGGGCGCAAACAGTACTTC

abundance: few
d_gene: NA
j_gene: TRBJ1-1
v_gene: TRBV9
CDR3aa: CASSVAGSTEAFF
CDR3nt: TGTGCCAGCAGCGTAGCGGGGAGCACTGAAGCTTTCTTT

abundance: NA
d_gene: NA
j_gene: TRBJ2-7
v_gene: TRBV7-9
CDR3aa: CASSLAREQYF
CDR3nt: TGTGCCAGCAGCTTAGCGAGGGAGCAGTACTTC

abundance: NA
d_gene: TRBD1
j_gene: TRBJ1-5
v_gene: TRBV5-1
CDR3aa: CASSRTGGPNQPQHF
CDR3nt: TGCGCCAGCAGCAGAACAGGGGGCCCCAATCAGCCCCAGCATTTT

abundance: NA
d_gene: NA
j_gene: TRBJ2-3
v_gene: TRBV30
CDR3aa: CAWMMSNTDTQYF
CDR3nt: TGTGCCTGGATGATGTCTAACACAGATACGCAGTATTTT

abundance: NA
d_gene: NA
j_gene: TRBJ2-2
v_gene: TRBV6-5
CDR3aa: CASSPAGNTGELFF
CDR3nt: TGTGCCAGCAGCCCCGCCGGGAACACCGGGGAGCTGTTTTTT

abundance: NA
d_gene: NA
j_gene: TRBJ2-7
v_gene: TRBV9
CDR3aa: CASSVAAVAGFAYEQYF
CDR3nt: TGTGCCAGCAGCGTAGCCGCGGTGGCAGGGTTTGCCTACGAGCAGTACTTC

abundance: NA
d_gene: NA
j_gene: TRBJ1-2
v_gene: TRBV9
CDR3aa: CASSADINYGYTF
CDR3nt: TGTGCCAGCAGCGCGGATATTAACTATGGCTACACCTTC

abundance: once
d_gene: NA
j_gene: TRBJ2-7
v_gene: TRBV7-2
CDR3aa: CASSLIRTYEQYF
CDR3nt: TGTGCCAGCAGCTTAATTAGGACCTACGAGCAGTACTTC